The 9 T cell receptor beta chains below were found in one sample sequenced in a study of OX40 agonist ivuxolimab in advanced cancers. Assay used: immunoSEQ multiplex PCR; TCRdb lists only in-frame clones, some missing. The sample has some 73,000 clones; over 80% are singletons. The sequences come from CD4+ or CD8+ T cells sorted from blood, collected in a trial of the OX40 agonist ivuxolimab. The source of these receptors is an adult with an advanced solid tumor such as melanoma, head and neck, liver or kidney cancer.

DNA of the CDR3: TGTGCCAGCAGACCGACAGGGCTCAAAGGCTACACCTTC. Translating gives CASRPTGLKGYTF. This chain uses TRBV6-5 with TRBJ1-2, with 7 bases fitting TRBD1. V dropped 6 bases and J dropped 8; count of bases not matched to a gene: 9. The CDR3 has 13 amino acids. The germline V gene encodes CDR1 MNHEY and CDR2 SVGAGI.

There are a few counts of this clone. The rearrangement joins TRBV5-4 to TRBJ2-2, with 12 bases matching TRBD2. V gave up 1 base and J gave up 5 bases; unmatched junction bases: 0. The CDR3 is 15 amino acids. Per the germline V gene, CDR1 is SGHNT and CDR2 is YYREEE (reference sequence). The CDR3 reads CASSLTSGRTGELFF. In DNA, the CDR3 is TGTGCCAGCAGCTTGACTAGCGGGAGGACCGGGGAGCTGTTTTTT.

This chain joins TRBV21-1 and TRBJ2-7. TRBV21-1 is a pseudogene. This CDR3 region has 15 residues. DNA for the CDR3: TGTGCCAGCATCAAACCGGGACGGTGGACCTACGAGCAGTACTTC. Its protein product is CASIKPGRWTYEQYF.

The V call is TRBV7-9, the J call TRBJ2-5; 9 bases fit TRBD1. V lost 6 bases and J lost 0; bases outside the gene matches: 2. This CDR3 is 14 amino acids long. Germline lookup yields CDR1 SEHNR and CDR2 FQNEAQ (reference sequence). CDR3 nucleotides: TGTGCCAGCAGACGGACAGGGGACCAAGAGACCCAGTACTTC. Translation: CASRRTGDQETQYF.

This clone was observed a handful of times. The chain links TRBV4-2 to TRBJ2-7; perhaps TRBD1 as D (6 bases). The CDR3 extends over 17 amino acids. Trimming took off 0 bases at V and 0 bases at J, with 15 bases between the two ends. The germline V gene has CDR1 LGHNA and CDR2 YNFKEQ. For the CDR3, the DNA is TGTGCCAGCAGCCAAGATACGACCATACAGGGCTCCTACGAGCAGTACTTC. Translated, it gives CASSQDTTIQGSYEQYF.

The chain uses TRBV5-4 and TRBJ2-1; 15 nucleotides agree with TRBD2. Germline V CDR1 and CDR2: SGHNT, YYREEE (reference sequence). V dropped 2 bases and J dropped 8; count of bases not matched to a gene: 8. This CDR3 has 17 residues. The CDR3 spells CASSFGLAGGPRHEQFF. In DNA, the CDR3 is TGTGCCAGCAGCTTCGGACTAGCGGGAGGGCCAAGGCATGAGCAGTTCTTC.

The CDR3 protein is CASSLGPGGSTGELFF. CDR3 nucleotides: TGTGCCAGCAGCTTGGGCCCGGGAGGAAGTACCGGGGAGCTGTTTTTT. V and J are TRBV5-6 and TRBJ2-2; 7 positions agree with TRBD2. The CDR3 is 16 amino acids. Germline assignment: CDR1 SGHDT and CDR2 YYEEEE. With 0 bases clipped from V and 5 bases from J, the junction kept 7 bases outside the gene matches.

The rearrangement joins TRBV6-1 to TRBJ2-5, with a weak D call TRBD1 (5 bases). The CDR3 totals 14 residues. V was cut by 2 bases and J by 5 bases, with 12 bases left in between. Germline CDR1 is MNHNS and CDR2 is SASEGT. For the CDR3, the DNA is TGTGCCAGCAGTGAAATGGGGCAAGGCGAGACCCAGTACTTC. This sequence encodes CASSEMGQGETQYF.

The chain links TRBV15 to TRBJ2-4; the match to TRBD2 covers 10 bases. This CDR3 spans 16 amino acids. V was pared by 5 bases and J by 2 bases, with 6 bases of the junction left unmatched. Germline assignment: CDR1 LNHNV and CDR2 YYDKDF (reference sequence). CDR3 region: CATSLLAGLSKNIQYF. The CDR3, as DNA: TGTGCCACCAGCCTACTAGCGGGATTGTCCAAAAACATTCAGTACTTC.